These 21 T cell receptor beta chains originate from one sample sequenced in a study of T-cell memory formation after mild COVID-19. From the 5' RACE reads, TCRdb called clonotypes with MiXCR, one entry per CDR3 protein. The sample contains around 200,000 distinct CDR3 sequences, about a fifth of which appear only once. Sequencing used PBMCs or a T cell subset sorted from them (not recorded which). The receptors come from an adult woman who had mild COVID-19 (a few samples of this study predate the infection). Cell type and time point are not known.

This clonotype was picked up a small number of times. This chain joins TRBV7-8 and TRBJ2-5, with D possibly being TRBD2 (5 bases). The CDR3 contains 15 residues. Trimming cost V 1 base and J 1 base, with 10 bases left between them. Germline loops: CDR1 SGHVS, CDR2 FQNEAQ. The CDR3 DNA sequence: TGTGCCAGCAGCTTAGTCGGCGGGTCCCAAGAGACCCAGTACTTC. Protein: CASSLVGGSQETQYF.

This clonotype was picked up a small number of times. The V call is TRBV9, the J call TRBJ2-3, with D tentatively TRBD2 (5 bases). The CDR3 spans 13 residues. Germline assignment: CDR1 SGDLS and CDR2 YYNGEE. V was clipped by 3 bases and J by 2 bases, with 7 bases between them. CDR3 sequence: CASSGTFTDTQYF. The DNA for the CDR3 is TGTGCCAGCAGCGGGACTTTCACAGATACGCAGTATTTT.

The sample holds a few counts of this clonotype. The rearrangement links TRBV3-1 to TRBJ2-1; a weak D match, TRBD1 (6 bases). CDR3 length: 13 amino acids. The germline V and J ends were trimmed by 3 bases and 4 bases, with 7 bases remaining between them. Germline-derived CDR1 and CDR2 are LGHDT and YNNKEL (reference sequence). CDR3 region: CASSQQGYNEQFF. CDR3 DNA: TGTGCCAGCAGCCAGCAGGGGTACAATGAGCAGTTCTTC.

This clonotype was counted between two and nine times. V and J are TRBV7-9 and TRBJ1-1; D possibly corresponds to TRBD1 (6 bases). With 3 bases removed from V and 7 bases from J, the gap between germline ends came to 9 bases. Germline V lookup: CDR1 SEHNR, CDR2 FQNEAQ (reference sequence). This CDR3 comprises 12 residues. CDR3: CASSFAGVEAFF. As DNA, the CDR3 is TGTGCCAGCAGCTTCGCAGGGGTTGAAGCTTTCTTT.

The CDR3 protein is CASSAKRRNNEQFF. Here the CDR3 DNA reads TGTGCCAGTAGTGCCAAGCGGAGGAACAATGAGCAGTTCTTC. The chain links TRBV19 to TRBJ2-1; D might be TRBD2 (5 bases). CDR1 and CDR2 (germline): LNHDA, SQIVND (reference sequence). The germline V and J ends were trimmed by 5 bases and 5 bases, with 13 bases remaining between them. The CDR3 covers 14 residues.

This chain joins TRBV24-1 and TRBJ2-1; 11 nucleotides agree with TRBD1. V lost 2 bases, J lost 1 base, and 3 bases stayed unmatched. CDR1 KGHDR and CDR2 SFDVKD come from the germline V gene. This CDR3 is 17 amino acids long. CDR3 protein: CATSDSGTGGSYNEQFF. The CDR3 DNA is TGTGCCACCAGTGATTCCGGGACAGGGGGATCCTACAATGAGCAGTTCTTC.

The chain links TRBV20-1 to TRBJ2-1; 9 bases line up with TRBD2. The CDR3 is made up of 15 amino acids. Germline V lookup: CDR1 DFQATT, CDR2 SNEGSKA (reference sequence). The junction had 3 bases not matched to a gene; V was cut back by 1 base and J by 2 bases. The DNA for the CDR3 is TGCAGTGCTAGAGGGCGGGAGGGTACCTACAATGAGCAGTTCTTC. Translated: CSARGREGTYNEQFF.

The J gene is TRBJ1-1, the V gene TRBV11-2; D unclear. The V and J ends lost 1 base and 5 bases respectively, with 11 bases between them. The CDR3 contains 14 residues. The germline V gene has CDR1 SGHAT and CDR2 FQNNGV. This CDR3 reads CASSLGSPGTEAFF. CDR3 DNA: TGTGCCAGCAGCTTAGGATCACCGGGGACTGAAGCTTTCTTT.

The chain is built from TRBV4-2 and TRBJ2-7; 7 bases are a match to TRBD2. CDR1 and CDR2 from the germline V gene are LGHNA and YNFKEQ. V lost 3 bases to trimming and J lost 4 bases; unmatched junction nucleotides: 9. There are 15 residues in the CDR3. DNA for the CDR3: TGTGCCAGCAGCCAGGGGCTCGCGGGAGTGTACGAGCAGTACTTC. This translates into CASSQGLAGVYEQYF.

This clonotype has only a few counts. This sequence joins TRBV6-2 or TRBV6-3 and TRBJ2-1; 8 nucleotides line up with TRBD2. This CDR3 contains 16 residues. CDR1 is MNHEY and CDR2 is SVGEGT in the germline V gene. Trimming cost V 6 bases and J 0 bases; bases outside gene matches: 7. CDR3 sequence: CASSRSGASSYNEQFF. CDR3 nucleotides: TGTGCCAGCAGCCGTAGCGGGGCCAGCTCCTACAATGAGCAGTTCTTC.

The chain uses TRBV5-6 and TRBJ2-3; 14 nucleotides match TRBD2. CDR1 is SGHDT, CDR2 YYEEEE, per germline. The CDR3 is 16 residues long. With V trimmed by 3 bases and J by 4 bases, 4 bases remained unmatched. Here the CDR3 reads CASSYGTSGSADTQYF. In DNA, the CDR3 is TGTGCCAGCAGCTACGGGACTAGCGGGAGCGCAGATACGCAGTATTTT. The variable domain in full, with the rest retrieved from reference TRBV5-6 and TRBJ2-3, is DAGVTQSPTHLIKTRGQQVTLRCSPKSGHDTVSWYQQALGQGPQFIFQYYEEEERQRGNFPDRFSGHQFPNYSSELNVNALLLGDSALYLCASSYGTSGSADTQYFGPGTRLTVL.

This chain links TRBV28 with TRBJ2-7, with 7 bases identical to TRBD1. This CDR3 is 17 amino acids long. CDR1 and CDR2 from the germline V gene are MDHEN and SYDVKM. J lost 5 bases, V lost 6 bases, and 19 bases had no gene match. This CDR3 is CASSLGRMTGPSDEQYF. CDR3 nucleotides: TGTGCCAGCAGCCTTGGCCGGATGACAGGGCCCTCTGACGAGCAGTACTTC.

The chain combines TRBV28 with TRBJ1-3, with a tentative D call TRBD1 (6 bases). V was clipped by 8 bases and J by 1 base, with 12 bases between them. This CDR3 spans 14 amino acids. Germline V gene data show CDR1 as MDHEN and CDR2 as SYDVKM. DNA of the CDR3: TGTGCCAGCCAGGGGCCAGATTCTGGAAACACCATATATTTT. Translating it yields CASQGPDSGNTIYF. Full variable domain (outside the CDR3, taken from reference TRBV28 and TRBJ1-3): DVKVTQSSRYLVKRTGEKVFLECVQDMDHENMFWYRQDPGLGLRLIYFSYDVKMKEKGDIPEGYSVSREKKERFSLILESASTNQTSMYLCASQGPDSGNTIYFGEGSWLTVV.

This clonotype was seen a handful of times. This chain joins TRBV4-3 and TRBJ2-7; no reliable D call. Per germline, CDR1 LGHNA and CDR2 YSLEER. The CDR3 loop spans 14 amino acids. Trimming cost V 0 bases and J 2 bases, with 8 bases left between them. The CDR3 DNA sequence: TGCGCCAGCAGCCAAGAGGCCCAGGCCTACGAGCAGTACTTC. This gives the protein CASSQEAQAYEQYF.

For the CDR3, the DNA is TGTGCCAGCAGCGCGCGTAAGGCTTCCACCGGGGAGCTGTTTTTT. Translated, it gives CASSARKASTGELFF. V gene TRBV7-9 combines with J gene TRBJ2-2; D unclear. Trimming took off 5 bases at V and 4 bases at J, with 14 bases between the two ends. The CDR3 is made up of 15 amino acids. CDR1 is SEHNR, CDR2 FQNEAQ, per germline (reference sequence). The full variable domain, in which reference TRBV7-9 and TRBJ2-2 provide the parts outside the CDR3, is DTGVSQNPRHKITKRGQNVTFRCDPISEHNRLYWYRQTLGQGPEFLTYFQNEAQLEKSRLLSDRFSAERPKGSFSTLEIQRTEQGDSAMYLCASSARKASTGELFFGEGSRLTVL.

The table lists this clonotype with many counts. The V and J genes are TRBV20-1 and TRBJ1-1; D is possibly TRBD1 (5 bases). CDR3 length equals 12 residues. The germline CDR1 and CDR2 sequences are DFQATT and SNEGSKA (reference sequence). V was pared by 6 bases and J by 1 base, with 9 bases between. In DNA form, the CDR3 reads TGCAGTGCCCCCCAGGGGAACACTGAAGCTTTCTTT. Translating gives CSAPQGNTEAFF.

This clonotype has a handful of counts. CDR3 in amino acids: CASSLDDGASGSTDTQYF. The CDR3 DNA sequence: TGTGCCAGCAGCCTAGATGACGGGGCTAGCGGTAGCACAGATACGCAGTATTTT. The rearrangement links TRBV4-2 to TRBJ2-3, with TRBD2 identical over 7 bases. CDR3 length: 18 amino acids. Germline V gene lookup returns CDR1 LGHNA and CDR2 YNFKEQ. J gave up 0 bases and V 4 bases, and 13 bases lay outside the gene matches.

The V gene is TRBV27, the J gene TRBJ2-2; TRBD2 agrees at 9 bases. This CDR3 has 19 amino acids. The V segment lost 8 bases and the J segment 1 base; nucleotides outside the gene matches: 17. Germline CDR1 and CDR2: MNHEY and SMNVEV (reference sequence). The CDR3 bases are TGTGCCAGCCGAACTACACTTTTAGCGGGGGACCTGAACACCGGGGAGCTGTTTTTT. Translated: CASRTTLLAGDLNTGELFF.

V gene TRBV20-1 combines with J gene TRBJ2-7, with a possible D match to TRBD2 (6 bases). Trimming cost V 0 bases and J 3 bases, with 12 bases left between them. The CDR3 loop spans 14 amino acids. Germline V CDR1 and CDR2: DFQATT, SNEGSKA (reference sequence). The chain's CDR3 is CSARDPGVGYEQYF. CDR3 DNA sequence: TGCAGTGCTAGAGATCCGGGGGTGGGCTACGAGCAGTACTTC.

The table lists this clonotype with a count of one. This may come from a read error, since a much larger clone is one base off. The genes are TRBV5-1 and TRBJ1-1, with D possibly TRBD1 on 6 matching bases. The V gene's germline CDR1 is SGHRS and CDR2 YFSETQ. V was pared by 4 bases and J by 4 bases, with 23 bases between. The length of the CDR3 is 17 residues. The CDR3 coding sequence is TGCGCCAGCAGCGTGCTCCCAGGGACGGGGGCGAGCACTGAAGCTTTCTTT. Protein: CASSVLPGTGASTEAFF.

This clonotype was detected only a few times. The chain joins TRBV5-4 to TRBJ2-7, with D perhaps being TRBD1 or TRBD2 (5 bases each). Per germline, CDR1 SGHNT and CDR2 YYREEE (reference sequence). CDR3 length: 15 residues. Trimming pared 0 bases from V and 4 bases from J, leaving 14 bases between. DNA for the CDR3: TGTGCCAGCAGCTTGGGGGGGAGCCTAACATACGAGCAGTACTTC. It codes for CASSLGGSLTYEQYF.